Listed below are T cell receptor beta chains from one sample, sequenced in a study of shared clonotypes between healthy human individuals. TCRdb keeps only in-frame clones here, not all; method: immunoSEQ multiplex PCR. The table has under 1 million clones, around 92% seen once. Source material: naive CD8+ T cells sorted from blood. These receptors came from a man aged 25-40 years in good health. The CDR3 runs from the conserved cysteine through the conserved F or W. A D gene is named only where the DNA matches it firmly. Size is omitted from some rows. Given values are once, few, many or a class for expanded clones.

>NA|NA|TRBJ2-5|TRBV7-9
CASSLPRGKFQETQYF
TGTGCCAGCAGCCTACCCAGGGGTAAATTTCAAGAGACCCAGTACTTC
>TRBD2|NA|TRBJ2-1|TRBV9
CASSVGLVSSYNEQFF
TGTGCCAGCAGCGTCGGACTAGTGAGCTCCTACAATGAGCAGTTCTTC
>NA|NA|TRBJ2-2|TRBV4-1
CASSHLGRTGELFF
TGCGCCAGCAGCCATTTGGGCCGGACCGGGGAGCTGTTTTTT
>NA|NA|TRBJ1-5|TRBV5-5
CASSQEGSTSWNQPQHF
TGTGCCAGCAGCCAGGAGGGATCCACGAGCTGGAATCAGCCCCAGCATTTT
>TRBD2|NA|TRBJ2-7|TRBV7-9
CASSQSGLVGYEQYF
TGTGCCAGCTCTCAATCGGGACTAGTAGGGTACGAGCAGTACTTC
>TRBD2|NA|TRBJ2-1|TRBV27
CASSPLGTSGYNEQFF
TGTGCCAGCAGTCCGTTAGGGACTAGCGGGTACAATGAGCAGTTCTTC
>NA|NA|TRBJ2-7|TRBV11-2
CASSLDQISGYEQYF
TGTGCCAGCAGCTTAGATCAGATTAGCGGTTACGAGCAGTACTTC
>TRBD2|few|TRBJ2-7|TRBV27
CASSLSGTSGHEQYF
TGTGCCAGCAGTTTATCCGGGACTAGCGGTCACGAGCAGTACTTC
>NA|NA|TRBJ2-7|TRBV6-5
CASSRLLRGYEQYF
TGTGCCAGCAGCCGACTGTTGCGGGGCTACGAGCAGTACTTC
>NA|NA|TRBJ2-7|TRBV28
CASTSNPREQYF
TGTGCCAGCACCTCAAATCCCCGGGAGCAGTACTTC
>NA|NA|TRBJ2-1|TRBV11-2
CASSLLAWQFF
TGTGCCAGCAGCTTATTGGCGTGGCAGTTCTTC
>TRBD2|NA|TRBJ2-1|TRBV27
CASSLQRGSNEQFF
TGTGCCAGCAGTTTACAGCGGGGATCCAATGAGCAGTTCTTC
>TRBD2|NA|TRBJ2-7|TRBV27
CASSLLAVRGAYEQYF
TGTGCCAGCAGTTTATTAGCGGTCCGGGGGGCCTACGAGCAGTACTTC
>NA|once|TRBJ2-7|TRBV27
CASSLVSYYEQYF
TGTGCCAGCAGTCTTGTCTCGTACTACGAGCAGTACTTC
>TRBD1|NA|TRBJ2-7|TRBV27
CASSPPTGTGANYEQYF
TGTGCCAGCAGTCCACCAACTGGGACAGGGGCAAACTACGAGCAGTACTTC
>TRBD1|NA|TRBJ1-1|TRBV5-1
CASSLEQGERGTEAFF
TGCGCCAGCAGCTTGGAACAGGGGGAAAGGGGCACTGAAGCTTTCTTT
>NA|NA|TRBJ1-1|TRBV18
CASSPGRGDTEAFF
TGTGCCAGCTCACCGGGGAGGGGTGATACTGAAGCTTTCTTT
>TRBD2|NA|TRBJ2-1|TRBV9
CASRALAGVGEQFF
TGTGCCAGCAGGGCACTAGCGGGAGTTGGTGAGCAGTTCTTC
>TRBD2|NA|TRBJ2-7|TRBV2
CASSLGGYEQYF
TGTGCCAGCAGCCTCGGGGGGTACGAGCAGTACTTC
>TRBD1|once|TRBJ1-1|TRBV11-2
CASSSGQGENTEAFF
TGTGCCAGCAGCTCTGGTCAGGGGGAGAACACTGAAGCTTTCTTT